A selection of T cell receptor beta chains follows, all from one sample in a study of CD8 T cell repertoires and HIV-1 epitope variants. Some clones are missing from TCRdb's copy, which holds only in-frame ones; the method was immunoSEQ multiplex PCR. The sample lists roughly 100,000 clones, roughly four fifths occurring once. The sample comprised uncultured baseline CD8+ T cells from peripheral blood mononuclear cells (PBMCs). The receptors were gathered from a male donor with HIV. Each CDR3 is given with its conserved first and last residue. The D gene is left open where the match is weak. Where a row states a size, it is once, few, many or the class of an expanded clone; other rows omit it.

v_call	j_call	d_call	cdr3_length	clone_size	cdr3_nt	cdr3_aa
TRBV9	TRBJ2-3	.	16	.	TGTGCCAGCAGCGTACAAGGGGGAGGGGTTATGGATACGCAGTATTTT	CASSVQGGGVMDTQYF
TRBV19	TRBJ2-1	.	15	.	TGTGCCAGTAGTACCCCCGGGGGAGAGTACAATGAGCAGTTCTTC	CASSTPGGEYNEQFF
TRBV23-1	TRBJ1-4	TRBD1	17	.	TGCGCCAGCAGTCAATCGACAGGGGGTACAACTAATGAAAAACTGTTTTTT	CASSQSTGGTTNEKLFF
TRBV2	TRBJ1-4	TRBD1	13	medium-sized	TGTGCCAGCAGTGAACAGGGGGCAGGAAAACTGTTTTTT	CASSEQGAGKLFF
TRBV7-6	TRBJ1-1	TRBD1	15	.	TGTGCCAGCAGCTTAGAAACAGGGGGCCTAACTGAAGCTTTCTTT	CASSLETGGLTEAFF
TRBV7-2	TRBJ1-2	TRBD1	17	.	TGTGCCAGCAGCCCAGTCAGTGGACAGGGCGATCTCTATGGCTACACCTTC	CASSPVSGQGDLYGYTF
TRBV6-1	TRBJ2-1	.	14	once	TGTGCCAGCGCTAAGGGAGGAGACTACAATGAGCAGTTCTTC	CASAKGGDYNEQFF
TRBV7-2	TRBJ1-5	.	13	few	TGTGCCAGCAGCCCTCAGGGTAAACAGCCCCAGCATTTT	CASSPQGKQPQHF
TRBV19	TRBJ2-5	.	13	.	TGTGCCAGTAGTAGGTCGTCATCGGAGACCCAGTACTTC	CASSRSSSETQYF
TRBV15	TRBJ2-7	TRBD2	19	.	TGTGCCACCAGCAGAGATAAGTTAGCGGGAGCACGGGCCGGCCACGAGCAGTACTTC	CATSRDKLAGARAGHEQYF
TRBV4-3	TRBJ2-2	TRBD2	17	.	TGCGCCAGCAGCCAAGATCAAGCGGGGGGGCGGACCGGGGAGCTGTTTTTT	CASSQDQAGGRTGELFF
TRBV30	TRBJ1-2	.	13	.	TGTGCCTGGGGGTTGCGGATTGGACGTGGCTACACCTTC	CAWGLRIGRGYTF
TRBV5-6	TRBJ1-1	.	15	.	TGTGCCAGCAGCGGGTTGGCAGGGTTCGACACTGAAGCTTTCTTT	CASSGLAGFDTEAFF
TRBV5-1	TRBJ2-3	TRBD1	17	many	TGCGCCAGCAGCCCATCTGGACAGGGCGAATTCACAGATACGCAGTATTTT	CASSPSGQGEFTDTQYF
TRBV20-1	TRBJ2-3	.	11	.	TGCAGTGGAGAGGCCACAGATACGCAGTATTTT	CSGEATDTQYF
TRBV7-2	TRBJ2-7	.	14	few	TGTGCCAGCAGCTCAACTTACGGGATCTACGAGCAGTACTTC	CASSSTYGIYEQYF
TRBV27	TRBJ2-7	TRBD2	16	.	TGTGCCAGCAGTTTGTCTAGCGGGAGCGGTTACCACGAGCAGTACTTC	CASSLSSGSGYHEQYF
TRBV11-3	TRBJ2-1	TRBD2	15	.	TGTGCCAGCAGCTTAGGGAGCGGGAGCTTCAATGAGCAGTTCTTC	CASSLGSGSFNEQFF